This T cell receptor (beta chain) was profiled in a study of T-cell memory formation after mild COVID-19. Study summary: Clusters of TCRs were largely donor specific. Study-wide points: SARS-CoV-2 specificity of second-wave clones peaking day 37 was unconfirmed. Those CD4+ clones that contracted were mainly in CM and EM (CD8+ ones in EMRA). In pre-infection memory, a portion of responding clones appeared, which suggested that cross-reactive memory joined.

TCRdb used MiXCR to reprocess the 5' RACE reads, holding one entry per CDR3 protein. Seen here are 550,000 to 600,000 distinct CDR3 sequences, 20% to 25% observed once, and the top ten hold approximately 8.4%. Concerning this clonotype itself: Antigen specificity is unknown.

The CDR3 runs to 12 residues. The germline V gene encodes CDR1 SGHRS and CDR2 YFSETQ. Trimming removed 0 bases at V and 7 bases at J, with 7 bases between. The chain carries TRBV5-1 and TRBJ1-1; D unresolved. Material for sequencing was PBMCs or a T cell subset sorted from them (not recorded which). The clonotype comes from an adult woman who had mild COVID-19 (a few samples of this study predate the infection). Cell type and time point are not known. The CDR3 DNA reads TGCGCCAGCAGCTTGGCCGGGTTTGAAGCTTTCTTT. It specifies CASSLAGFEAFF. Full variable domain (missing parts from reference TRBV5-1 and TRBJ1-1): KAGVTQTPRYLIKTRGQQVTLSCSPISGHRSVSWYQQTPGQGLQFLFEYFSETQRNKGNFPGRFSGRQFSNSRSEMNVSTLELGDSALYLCASSLAGFEAFFGQGTRLTVV.